A selection of T cell receptor beta chains follows, all from one sample in a study of OX40 agonist ivuxolimab in advanced cancers. The method was immunoSEQ multiplex PCR; TCRdb's version includes in-frame clones alone and lacks a portion of them. The data contain approximately 40,000 clones, 83% of them singletons. The specimen was CD4+ or CD8+ T cells sorted from blood, collected in a trial of the OX40 agonist ivuxolimab. Receptors were obtained from an adult with an advanced solid tumor such as melanoma, head and neck, liver or kidney cancer. Both conserved end residues are part of each CDR3. Each record gives: CDR3 protein, CDR3 DNA, J gene, clone size, CDR3 length, D gene, V gene. A D gene is named only where the DNA matches it firmly. Clone sizes are given selectively: once, few, many, or a class where the clone is expanded.

CDR3aa: CASSDSTRSPLHF
CDR3nt: TGTGCCAGCAGTGACTCGACGCGGTCACCCCTCCACTTT
j_gene: TRBJ1-6
abundance: -
len: 13
d_gene: -
v_gene: TRBV6-4

CDR3aa: CASRTKLLGQPQHF
CDR3nt: TGTGCCAGCAGGACAAAACTATTAGGGCAGCCCCAGCATTTT
j_gene: TRBJ1-5
abundance: -
len: 14
d_gene: -
v_gene: TRBV27

CDR3aa: CASSHHMTSGSGNEQFF
CDR3nt: TGCGCCAGCAGCCACCACATGACTAGCGGGAGCGGGAATGAGCAGTTCTTC
j_gene: TRBJ2-1
abundance: once
len: 17
d_gene: TRBD2
v_gene: TRBV4-1

CDR3aa: CATSREGATTEAFF
CDR3nt: TGTGCCACCAGCAGAGAGGGGGCCACAACTGAAGCCTTCTTT
j_gene: TRBJ1-1
abundance: -
len: 14
d_gene: -
v_gene: TRBV15

CDR3aa: CASSLAPKGGYTF
CDR3nt: TGTGCCAGCAGCTTAGCACCCAAAGGGGGCTACACCTTC
j_gene: TRBJ1-2
abundance: -
len: 13
d_gene: -
v_gene: TRBV7-8

CDR3aa: CASSQSGGNEQFF
CDR3nt: TGCGCCAGCAGCCAGTCTGGGGGCAATGAGCAGTTCTTC
j_gene: TRBJ2-1
abundance: -
len: 13
d_gene: -
v_gene: TRBV4-3

CDR3aa: CASSFTLGRDEAFF
CDR3nt: TGTGCCAGCAGTTTCACCCTTGGCAGGGATGAAGCTTTCTTT
j_gene: TRBJ1-1
abundance: -
len: 14
d_gene: -
v_gene: TRBV28

CDR3aa: CASSFEGATYEQYF
CDR3nt: TGTGCCAGCAGCTTTGAGGGTGCTACCTACGAGCAGTACTTC
j_gene: TRBJ2-7
abundance: -
len: 14
d_gene: -
v_gene: TRBV7-9

CDR3aa: CASSNSPGELFF
CDR3nt: TGTGCCAGTAGTAATTCCCCCGGGGAGCTGTTTTTT
j_gene: TRBJ2-2
abundance: -
len: 12
d_gene: -
v_gene: TRBV19

CDR3aa: CASSYNHLNTEAFF
CDR3nt: TGTGCCAGCAGTTACAATCACCTGAACACTGAAGCTTTCTTT
j_gene: TRBJ1-1
abundance: -
len: 14
d_gene: -
v_gene: TRBV6-5

CDR3aa: CASSSSGQGAWNTEAFF
CDR3nt: TGTGCCAGCAGCTCGTCGGGGCAGGGGGCCTGGAACACTGAAGCTTTCTTT
j_gene: TRBJ1-1
abundance: -
len: 17
d_gene: TRBD1
v_gene: TRBV11-2

CDR3aa: CASSFETGSSYNEQFF
CDR3nt: TGCGCCAGCAGCTTTGAGACAGGCAGCTCCTACAATGAGCAGTTCTTC
j_gene: TRBJ2-1
abundance: -
len: 16
d_gene: -
v_gene: TRBV5-1

CDR3aa: CASSSRPGTDYYEQYF
CDR3nt: TGTGCCAGCAGTTCAAGACCCGGGACAGATTACTACGAGCAGTACTTC
j_gene: TRBJ2-7
abundance: -
len: 16
d_gene: TRBD1
v_gene: TRBV6-6

CDR3aa: CASTDSGRGNSPLHF
CDR3nt: TGTGCCAGCACCGATTCCGGGCGGGGAAATTCACCCCTCCACTTT
j_gene: TRBJ1-6
abundance: -
len: 15
d_gene: -
v_gene: TRBV6-5

CDR3aa: CARSLIRGGTNEQFF
CDR3nt: TGTGCCAGAAGCTTAATCAGGGGGGGCACAAATGAGCAGTTCTTC
j_gene: TRBJ2-1
abundance: once
len: 15
d_gene: -
v_gene: TRBV5-3

CDR3aa: CASSPGTGGSTGELFF
CDR3nt: TGTGCCAGTAGTCCTGGGACAGGGGGCAGCACCGGGGAGCTGTTTTTT
j_gene: TRBJ2-2
abundance: -
len: 16
d_gene: TRBD1
v_gene: TRBV19

CDR3aa: CASSLAPTESGNTIYF
CDR3nt: TGTGCCAGCAGCTTAGCACCGACAGAATCTGGAAACACCATATATTTT
j_gene: TRBJ1-3
abundance: -
len: 16
d_gene: -
v_gene: TRBV7-9

CDR3aa: CASSIDPTGGRNTEAFF
CDR3nt: TGTGCCAGTAGTATAGACCCGACAGGGGGCAGAAACACTGAAGCTTTCTTT
j_gene: TRBJ1-1
abundance: -
len: 17
d_gene: TRBD1
v_gene: TRBV19

CDR3aa: CAFSGIADTQYF
CDR3nt: TGTGCCTTTAGCGGGATAGCAGATACGCAGTATTTT
j_gene: TRBJ2-3
abundance: -
len: 12
d_gene: TRBD2
v_gene: TRBV30

CDR3aa: CASSDGSSPVWGYTF
CDR3nt: TGTGCCAGCAGCGACGGGAGTTCCCCCGTGTGGGGCTACACCTTC
j_gene: TRBJ1-2
abundance: -
len: 15
d_gene: -
v_gene: TRBV16

CDR3aa: CASSDGNTGELFF
CDR3nt: TGTGCCAGCAGTGACGGTAACACCGGGGAGCTGTTTTTT
j_gene: TRBJ2-2
abundance: -
len: 13
d_gene: -
v_gene: TRBV6-4

CDR3aa: CASSLAGTGGWGEAFF
CDR3nt: TGTGCCAGCAGCTTAGCCGGGACAGGGGGCTGGGGTGAAGCTTTCTTT
j_gene: TRBJ1-1
abundance: -
len: 16
d_gene: TRBD1
v_gene: TRBV7-9

CDR3aa: CASSDSASGGTDTQYF
CDR3nt: TGTGCCAGCAGTGACTCGGCCAGCGGTGGCACAGATACGCAGTATTTT
j_gene: TRBJ2-3
abundance: few
len: 16
d_gene: -
v_gene: TRBV6-4

CDR3aa: CASLPGSFNYGYTF
CDR3nt: TGTGCCAGCTTACCGGGGAGCTTTAACTATGGCTACACCTTC
j_gene: TRBJ1-2
abundance: -
len: 14
d_gene: -
v_gene: TRBV6-5

CDR3aa: CSAQVGGGSNQPQHF
CDR3nt: TGCAGCGCCCAAGTGGGTGGAGGCAGCAATCAGCCCCAGCATTTT
j_gene: TRBJ1-5
abundance: -
len: 15
d_gene: -
v_gene: TRBV29-1

CDR3aa: CASSLTTGQETQYF
CDR3nt: TGTGCCAGCAGCTTAACAACAGGGCAAGAGACCCAGTACTTC
j_gene: TRBJ2-5
abundance: -
len: 14
d_gene: -
v_gene: TRBV7-8

CDR3aa: CASSQDLGGGSEAFF
CDR3nt: TGCGCCAGCAGCCAAGATCTAGGCGGGGGATCTGAAGCTTTCTTT
j_gene: TRBJ1-1
abundance: -
len: 15
d_gene: -
v_gene: TRBV4-1

CDR3aa: CASSLGSTEYEQYF
CDR3nt: TGTGCCAGCAGCTTAGGCAGTACAGAGTACGAGCAGTACTTC
j_gene: TRBJ2-7
abundance: -
len: 14
d_gene: -
v_gene: TRBV13

CDR3aa: CAISENAGQGRYGYTF
CDR3nt: TGTGCCATCAGTGAGAACGCTGGACAGGGCCGATATGGCTACACCTTC
j_gene: TRBJ1-2
abundance: -
len: 16
d_gene: TRBD1
v_gene: TRBV10-3

CDR3aa: CASSWGDLNTEAFF
CDR3nt: TGTGCCAGCAGCTGGGGGGACCTGAACACTGAAGCTTTCTTT
j_gene: TRBJ1-1
abundance: -
len: 14
d_gene: -
v_gene: TRBV6-5

CDR3aa: CASSRTAYSNQPQHF
CDR3nt: TGTGCCAGTAGTAGGACAGCTTATAGCAATCAGCCCCAGCATTTT
j_gene: TRBJ1-5
abundance: -
len: 15
d_gene: -
v_gene: TRBV19

CDR3aa: CASSLGTYEQYF
CDR3nt: TGTGCCAGCAGCTTGGGGACCTACGAGCAGTACTTC
j_gene: TRBJ2-7
abundance: -
len: 12
d_gene: -
v_gene: TRBV5-4

CDR3aa: CASSIRVLDTGELFF
CDR3nt: TGTGCCAGTAGTATCAGGGTGTTGGACACCGGGGAGCTGTTTTTT
j_gene: TRBJ2-2
abundance: -
len: 15
d_gene: -
v_gene: TRBV19

CDR3aa: CASSYTRTGGYYGYTF
CDR3nt: TGTGCCAGCAGTTACACGAGAACCGGAGGCTACTATGGCTACACCTTC
j_gene: TRBJ1-2
abundance: once
len: 16
d_gene: -
v_gene: TRBV6-5

CDR3aa: CASSRGTGSYEQYF
CDR3nt: TGCGCCAGCAGCAGGGGGACAGGGAGCTACGAGCAGTACTTC
j_gene: TRBJ2-7
abundance: -
len: 14
d_gene: TRBD1
v_gene: TRBV4-3

CDR3aa: CASRKEGGETQYF
CDR3nt: TGTGCCAGCAGGAAGGAGGGAGGAGAGACCCAGTACTTC
j_gene: TRBJ2-5
abundance: -
len: 13
d_gene: -
v_gene: TRBV2

CDR3aa: CASSFLQSYEQYF
CDR3nt: TGTGCCAGCAGCTTCCTCCAGTCCTACGAGCAGTACTTC
j_gene: TRBJ2-7
abundance: -
len: 13
d_gene: -
v_gene: TRBV5-6

CDR3aa: CASSTGQGVKTQYF
CDR3nt: TGTGCCAGCAGCACCGGACAGGGCGTAAAGACCCAGTACTTC
j_gene: TRBJ2-5
abundance: -
len: 14
d_gene: TRBD1
v_gene: TRBV11-2

CDR3aa: CASRPRTGGLNTGELFF
CDR3nt: TGTGCCAGCAGACCTCGGACAGGGGGCCTGAACACCGGGGAGCTGTTTTTT
j_gene: TRBJ2-2
abundance: -
len: 17
d_gene: TRBD1
v_gene: TRBV4-2

CDR3aa: CASPNQGTNSYEQYF
CDR3nt: TGTGCCAGTCCCAATCAGGGGACTAACTCCTACGAGCAGTACTTC
j_gene: TRBJ2-7
abundance: once
len: 15
d_gene: -
v_gene: TRBV19

CDR3aa: CASSLAILDIQYF
CDR3nt: TGTGCCAGCAGCTTAGCGATCCTGGACATTCAGTACTTC
j_gene: TRBJ2-4
abundance: -
len: 13
d_gene: -
v_gene: TRBV7-2

CDR3aa: CASSLGADRGQPQHF
CDR3nt: TGTGCCAGCAGCTTGGGTGCGGACAGGGGGCAGCCCCAGCATTTT
j_gene: TRBJ1-5
abundance: -
len: 15
d_gene: TRBD1
v_gene: TRBV5-6

CDR3aa: CASSLAPGEKLFF
CDR3nt: TGTGCCAGCAGCTTAGCGCCGGGTGAAAAACTGTTTTTT
j_gene: TRBJ1-4
abundance: -
len: 13
d_gene: -
v_gene: TRBV7-6

CDR3aa: CASSSTQGIDEQYF
CDR3nt: TGTGCCAGCAGCTCAACACAGGGGATCGACGAGCAGTACTTC
j_gene: TRBJ2-7
abundance: -
len: 14
d_gene: TRBD1
v_gene: TRBV7-9